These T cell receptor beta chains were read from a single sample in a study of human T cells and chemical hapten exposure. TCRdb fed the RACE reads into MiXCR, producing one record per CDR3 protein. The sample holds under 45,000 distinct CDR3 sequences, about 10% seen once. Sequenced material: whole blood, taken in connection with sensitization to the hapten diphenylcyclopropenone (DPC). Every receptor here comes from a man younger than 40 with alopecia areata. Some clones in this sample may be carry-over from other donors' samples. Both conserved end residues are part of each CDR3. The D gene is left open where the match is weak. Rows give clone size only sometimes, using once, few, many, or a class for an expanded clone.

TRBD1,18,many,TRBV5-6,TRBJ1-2,CASSLVITWTGGNYGYTF,TGTGCCAGCAGCTTGGTCATCACCTGGACAGGAGGAAACTATGGCTACACCTTC
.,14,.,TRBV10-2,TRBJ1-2,CASIPGGEMDGYTF,TGCGCCAGCATCCCGGGGGGCGAGATGGATGGCTACACCTTC
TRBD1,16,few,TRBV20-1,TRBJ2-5,CSANKYGTANQETQYF,TGCAGTGCCAACAAATACGGGACAGCGAACCAAGAGACCCAGTACTTC
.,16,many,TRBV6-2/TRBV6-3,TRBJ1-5,CASRTLDGGSNQPQHF,TGTGCCAGCAGGACCCTGGACGGAGGTAGCAATCAGCCCCAGCATTTT
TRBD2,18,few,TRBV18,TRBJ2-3,CASSPLGTSGRVKDTQYF,TGTGCCAGCTCACCTCTCGGGACTAGCGGGAGGGTCAAAGATACGCAGTATTTT
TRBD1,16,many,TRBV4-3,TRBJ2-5,CASSPKVGQGVKTQYF,TGCGCCAGCAGCCCTAAAGTCGGACAGGGGGTAAAGACCCAGTACTTC
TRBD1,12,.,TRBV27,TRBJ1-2,CASSKGANGYTF,TGTGCCAGCAGTAAGGGGGCAAATGGCTACACCTTC
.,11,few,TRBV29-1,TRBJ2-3,CSVEPADTQYF,TGCAGCGTTGAACCGGCAGATACGCAGTATTTT
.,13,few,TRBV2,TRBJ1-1,CASRTGMNTEAFF,TGTGCCAGCAGGACCGGAATGAACACTGAAGCTTTCTTT
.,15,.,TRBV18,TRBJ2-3,CASSRLRVGTDTQYF,TGTGCCAGCTCACGTCTTCGGGTAGGCACAGATACGCAGTATTTT
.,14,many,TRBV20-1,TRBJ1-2,CSAPVVDRNYGYTF,TGCAGTGCTCCAGTTGTCGACCGTAACTATGGCTACACCTTC
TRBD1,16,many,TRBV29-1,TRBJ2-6,CSVAGTGDIGANVLTF,TGCAGCGTTGCCGGGACAGGGGATATTGGGGCCAACGTCCTGACTTTC
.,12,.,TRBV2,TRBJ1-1,CASSRWGTEAFF,TGTGCCAGCAGTCGATGGGGCACTGAAGCTTTCTTT
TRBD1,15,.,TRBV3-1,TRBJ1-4,CASSQLGGGDEKLFF,TGTGCCAGCAGCCAACTTGGAGGGGGCGATGAAAAACTGTTTTTT
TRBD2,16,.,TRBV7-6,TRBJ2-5,CASSSNSGRAGETQYF,TGTGCCAGCAGCTCCAATAGCGGGAGGGCCGGAGAGACCCAGTACTTC
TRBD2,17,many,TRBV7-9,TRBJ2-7,CASSSGGQAGANYEQYF,TGTGCCAGCAGCTCCGGAGGACAAGCGGGGGCCAACTACGAGCAGTACTTC
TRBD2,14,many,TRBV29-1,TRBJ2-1,CSVASGSSYNEQFF,TGCAGCGTGGCTAGCGGTAGCTCCTACAATGAGCAGTTCTTC
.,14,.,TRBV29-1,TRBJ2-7,CSVEPLSNAYEQYF,TGCAGCGTTGAACCCCTCTCGAACGCCTACGAGCAGTACTTC
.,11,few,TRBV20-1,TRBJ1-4,CSAREREKLFF,TGCAGTGCTAGAGAAAGGGAAAAACTGTTTTTT
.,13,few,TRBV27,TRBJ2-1,CASSLSVYNEQFF,TGTGCCAGCAGTTTATCGGTGTATAATGAGCAGTTCTTC
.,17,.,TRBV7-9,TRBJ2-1,CASSLAWGRELGNEQFF,TGTGCCAGCAGCTTAGCGTGGGGGCGGGAGCTTGGCAATGAGCAGTTCTTC
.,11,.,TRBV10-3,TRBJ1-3,CAISDRNTIYF,TGTGCCATCAGTGATCGGAACACCATATATTTT
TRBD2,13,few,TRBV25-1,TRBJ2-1,CASSRGVYNEQFF,TGTGCCAGCAGTCGGGGGGTCTACAATGAGCAGTTCTTC
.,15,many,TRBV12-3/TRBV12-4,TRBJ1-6,CASSLVAGANSPLHF,TGTGCCAGCAGTTTAGTCGCAGGGGCTAATTCACCCCTCCACTTT
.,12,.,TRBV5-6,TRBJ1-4,CASSSTDEKLFF,TGTGCCAGCAGCTCTACGGATGAAAAACTGTTTTTT
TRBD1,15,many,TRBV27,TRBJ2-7,CASSYVGTESYEQYF,TGTGCCAGCAGTTACGTCGGGACAGAGAGCTACGAGCAGTACTTC
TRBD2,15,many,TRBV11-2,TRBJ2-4,CASSPGAGRGNIQYF,TGTGCCAGCAGCCCAGGAGCGGGGAGGGGAAACATTCAGTACTTC
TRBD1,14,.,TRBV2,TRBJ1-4,CASRTQGTNEKLFF,TGTGCCAGCAGGACACAGGGGACTAATGAAAAACTGTTTTTT
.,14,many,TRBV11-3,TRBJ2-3,CASSLHGSTDTQYF,TGTGCCAGCAGCTTACACGGATCCACAGATACGCAGTATTTT
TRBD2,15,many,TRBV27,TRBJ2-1,CASSLIAGGRNEQFF,TGTGCCAGCAGTTTAATAGCGGGAGGACGGAATGAGCAGTTCTTC
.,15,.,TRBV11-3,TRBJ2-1,CASSTYRESYNEQFF,TGTGCCAGCAGCACCTATAGGGAAAGCTACAATGAGCAGTTCTTC
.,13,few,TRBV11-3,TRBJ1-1,CASSKGQRTEAFF,TGTGCCAGCAGCAAAGGACAGAGGACTGAAGCTTTCTTT
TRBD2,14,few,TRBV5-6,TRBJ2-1,CASTPSGGVGEQFF,TGTGCCAGCACCCCTAGCGGGGGTGTGGGTGAGCAGTTCTTC
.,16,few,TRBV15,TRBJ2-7,CATSRDSRQRSYEQYF,TGTGCCACCAGCAGAGATAGCCGACAAAGATCCTACGAGCAGTACTTC
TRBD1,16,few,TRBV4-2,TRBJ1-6,CASSQSTGGTGSPLHF,TGTGCCAGCAGCCAGAGCACAGGGGGCACGGGTTCACCCCTCCACTTT
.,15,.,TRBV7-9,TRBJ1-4,CASSSRRITNEKLFF,TGTGCCAGCAGCAGCAGACGCATAACTAATGAAAAACTGTTTTTT
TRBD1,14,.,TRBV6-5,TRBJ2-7,CASRTGQGTYEQYF,TGTGCCAGCAGAACGGGACAGGGCACCTACGAGCAGTACTTC
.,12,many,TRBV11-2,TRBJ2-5,CASSLRRGAQYF,TGTGCCAGCAGCTTAAGGCGTGGGGCCCAGTACTTC
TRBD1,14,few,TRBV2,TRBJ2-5,CASSYSQGIETQYF,TGTGCCAGCAGTTACTCACAGGGGATAGAGACCCAGTACTTC
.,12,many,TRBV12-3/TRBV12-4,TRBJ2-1,CASSFSEDEQFF,TGTGCCAGCAGTTTCTCTGAGGACGAGCAGTTCTTC
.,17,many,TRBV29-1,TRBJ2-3,CSVVPAIRGQSPDTQYF,TGCAGCGTTGTACCCGCTATCAGAGGCCAAAGCCCAGATACGCAGTATTTT
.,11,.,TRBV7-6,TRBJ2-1,CASSLNNEQFF,TGTGCCAGCAGTTTAAACAATGAGCAGTTCTTC
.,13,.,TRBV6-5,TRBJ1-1,CASSYLTATEAFF,TGTGCCAGCAGTTACCTTACTGCCACTGAAGCTTTCTTT
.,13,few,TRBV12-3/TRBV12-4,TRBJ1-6,CASSLTMNSPLHF,TGTGCCAGCAGTTTGACCATGAATTCACCCCTCCACTTT
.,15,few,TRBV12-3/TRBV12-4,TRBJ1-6,CASRTTRGANSPLHF,TGTGCCAGCAGAACGACCCGGGGGGCCAATTCACCCCTCCACTTT
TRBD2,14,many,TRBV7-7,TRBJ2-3,CASSLGLAGDTQYF,TGTGCCAGCAGCTTGGGACTAGCGGGAGATACGCAGTATTTT
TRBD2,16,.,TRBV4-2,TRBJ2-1,CASSLRGLGTYNEQFF,TGTGCCAGCAGCCTGCGGGGACTAGGCACCTACAATGAGCAGTTCTTC
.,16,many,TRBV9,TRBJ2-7,CASSVASQGPSYEQYF,TGTGCCAGCAGCGTAGCTTCCCAGGGGCCCTCCTACGAGCAGTACTTC
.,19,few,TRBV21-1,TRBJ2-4,CASSKAWLAGGPDKNIQYF,TGTGCCAGCAGCAAAGCCTGGCTAGCGGGGGGGCCCGACAAAAACATTCAGTACTTC
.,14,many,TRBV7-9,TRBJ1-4,CASSFTATNEKLFF,TGTGCCAGCAGCTTTACCGCAACTAATGAAAAACTGTTTTTT
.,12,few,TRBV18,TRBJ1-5,CASSPEGQPQHF,TGTGCCAGCTCACCCGAGGGGCAGCCCCAGCATTTT
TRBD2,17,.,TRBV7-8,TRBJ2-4,CASSPRTSGRIKNIQYF,TGTGCCAGCAGCCCCCGGACTAGCGGGAGGATCAAAAACATTCAGTACTTC
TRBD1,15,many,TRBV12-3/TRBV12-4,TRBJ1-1,CASTTGGKMNTEAFF,TGTGCCAGCACAACAGGGGGTAAAATGAACACTGAAGCTTTCTTT
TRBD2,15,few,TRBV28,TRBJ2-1,CASSPPGLAYNEQFF,TGTGCCAGCAGTCCTCCGGGACTAGCCTACAATGAGCAGTTCTTC
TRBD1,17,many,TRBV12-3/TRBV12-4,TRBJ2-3,CASSLFPQGASTDTQYF,TGTGCCAGCAGTTTGTTCCCACAGGGGGCTAGCACAGATACGCAGTATTTT
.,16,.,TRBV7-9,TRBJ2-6,CASSSRVSTGANVLTF,TGTGCCAGCAGCTCGCGGGTCTCCACTGGGGCCAACGTCCTGACTTTC